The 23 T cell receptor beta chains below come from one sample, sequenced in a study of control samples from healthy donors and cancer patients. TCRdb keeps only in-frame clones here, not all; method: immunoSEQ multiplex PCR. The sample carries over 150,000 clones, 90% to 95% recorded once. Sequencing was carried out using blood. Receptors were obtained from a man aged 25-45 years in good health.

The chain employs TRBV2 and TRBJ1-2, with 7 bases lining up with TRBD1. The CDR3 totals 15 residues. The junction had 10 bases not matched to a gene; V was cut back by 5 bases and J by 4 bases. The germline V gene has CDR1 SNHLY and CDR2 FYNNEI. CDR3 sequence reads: CASSQMGQLLYGYTF. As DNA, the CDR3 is TGTGCCAGCAGTCAAATGGGACAGCTCCTCTATGGCTACACCTTC.

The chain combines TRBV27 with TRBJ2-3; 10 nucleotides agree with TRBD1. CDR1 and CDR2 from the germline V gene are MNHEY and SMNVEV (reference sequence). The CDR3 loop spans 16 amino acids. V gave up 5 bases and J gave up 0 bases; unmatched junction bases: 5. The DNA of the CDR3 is TGTGCCAGCAGTACCGGGACAGGGGTGAGCACAGATACGCAGTATTTT. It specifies CASSTGTGVSTDTQYF.

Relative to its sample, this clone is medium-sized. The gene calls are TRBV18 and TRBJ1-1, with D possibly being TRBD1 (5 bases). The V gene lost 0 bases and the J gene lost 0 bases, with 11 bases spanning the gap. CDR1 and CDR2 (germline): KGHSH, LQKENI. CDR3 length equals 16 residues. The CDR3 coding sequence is TGTGCCAGCTCACCACCGAGGGGAGGGTTGAACACTGAAGCTTTCTTT. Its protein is CASSPPRGGLNTEAFF. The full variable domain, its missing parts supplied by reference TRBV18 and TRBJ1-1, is NAGVMQNPRHLVRRRGQEARLRCSPMKGHSHVYWYRQLPEEGLKFMVYLQKENIIDESGMPKERFSAEFPKEGPSILRIQQVVRGDSAAYFCASSPPRGGLNTEAFFGQGTRLTVV.

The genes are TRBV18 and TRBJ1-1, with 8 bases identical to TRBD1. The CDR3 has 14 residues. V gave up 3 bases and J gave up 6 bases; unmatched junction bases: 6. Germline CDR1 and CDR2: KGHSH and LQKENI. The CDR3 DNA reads TGTGCCAGCTCACCTATCGGACAGGGTTCTGAAGCTTTCTTT. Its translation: CASSPIGQGSEAFF.

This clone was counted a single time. The CDR3 nucleotides are TGTGCCTGGATTAGCGGGAACTATAATTCACCCCTCCACTTT. Protein product: CAWISGNYNSPLHF. The chain recombines TRBV30 with TRBJ1-6, with no clear D. In germline, CDR1 is GTSNPN, CDR2 SVGIG (reference sequence). CDR3 size: 14 residues. V was clipped by 4 bases and J by 3 bases, with 10 bases between them.

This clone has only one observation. The CDR3 region is CASSGVGTGELFF. The CDR3 DNA reads as TGTGCCAGCTCCGGGGTGGGGACCGGGGAGCTGTTTTTT. The rearrangement links TRBV2 to TRBJ2-2; D perhaps matches TRBD2 (5 bases). V was pared by 8 bases and J by 5 bases, with 12 bases between. Germline-derived CDR1 and CDR2 are SNHLY and FYNNEI. This CDR3 spans 13 amino acids.

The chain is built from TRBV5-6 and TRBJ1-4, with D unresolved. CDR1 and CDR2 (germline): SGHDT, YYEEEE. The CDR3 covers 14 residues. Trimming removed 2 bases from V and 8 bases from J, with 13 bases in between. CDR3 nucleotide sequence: TGTGCCAGCAGCTTACCGGGCCCTGGGGAAAAACTGTTTTTT. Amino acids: CASSLPGPGEKLFF.

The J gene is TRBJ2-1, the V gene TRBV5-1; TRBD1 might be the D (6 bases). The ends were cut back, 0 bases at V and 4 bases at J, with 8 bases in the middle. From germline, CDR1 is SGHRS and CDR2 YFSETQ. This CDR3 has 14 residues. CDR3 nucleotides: TGCGCCAGCAGCTTGGGTCAGGGGTACAATGAGCAGTTCTTC. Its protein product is CASSLGQGYNEQFF.

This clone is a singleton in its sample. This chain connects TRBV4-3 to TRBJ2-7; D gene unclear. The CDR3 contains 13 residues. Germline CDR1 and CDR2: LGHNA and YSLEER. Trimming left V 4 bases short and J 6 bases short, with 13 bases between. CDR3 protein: CASSPNFFGEQYF. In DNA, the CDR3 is TGCGCCAGCAGCCCTAATTTCTTCGGCGAGCAGTACTTC.

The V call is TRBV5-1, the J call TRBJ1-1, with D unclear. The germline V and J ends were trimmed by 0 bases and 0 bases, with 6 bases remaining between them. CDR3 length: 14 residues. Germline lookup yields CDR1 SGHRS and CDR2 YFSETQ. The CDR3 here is CASSLGQVNTEAFF. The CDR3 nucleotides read TGCGCCAGCAGCTTGGGGCAGGTGAACACTGAAGCTTTCTTT.

CDR3 nucleotide sequence: TGTGCCAGCAGCGTAGACTTGACCCTACCTTACAATGAGCAGTTCTTC. This gives the protein CASSVDLTLPYNEQFF. The V and J genes are TRBV9 and TRBJ2-1; the D is unclear. Trimming took 0 bases from V and 4 from J, leaving 14 bases between them. Germline CDR1 is SGDLS and CDR2 is YYNGEE. This CDR3 has 16 amino acids.

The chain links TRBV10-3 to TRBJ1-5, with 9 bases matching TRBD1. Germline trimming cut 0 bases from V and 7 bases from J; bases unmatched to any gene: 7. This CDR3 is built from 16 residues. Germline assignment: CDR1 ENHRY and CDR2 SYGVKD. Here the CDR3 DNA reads TGTGCCATCAGTGAGTCGGGAGGGACAGGGTGGCAGCCCCAGCATTTT. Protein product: CAISESGGTGWQPQHF.

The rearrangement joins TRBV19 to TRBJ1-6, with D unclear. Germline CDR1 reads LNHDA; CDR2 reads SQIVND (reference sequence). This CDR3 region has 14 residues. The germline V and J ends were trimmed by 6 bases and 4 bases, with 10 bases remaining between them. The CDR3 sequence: CASRTGKYNSPLHF. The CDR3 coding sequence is TGTGCCAGTAGGACCGGGAAATATAATTCACCCCTCCACTTT.

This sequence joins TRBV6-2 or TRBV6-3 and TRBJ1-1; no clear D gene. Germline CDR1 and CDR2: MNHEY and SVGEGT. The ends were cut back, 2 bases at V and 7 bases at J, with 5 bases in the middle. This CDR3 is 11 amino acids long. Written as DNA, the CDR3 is TGTGCCAGCAGTTACCGGGTTGAAGCTTTCTTT. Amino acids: CASSYRVEAFF.

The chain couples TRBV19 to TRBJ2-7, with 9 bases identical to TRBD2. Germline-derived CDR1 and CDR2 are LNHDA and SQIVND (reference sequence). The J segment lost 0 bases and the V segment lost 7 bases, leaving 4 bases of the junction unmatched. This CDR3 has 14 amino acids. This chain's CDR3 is CASKSSGNSYEQYF. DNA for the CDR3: TGTGCCAGTAAATCTAGCGGGAACTCCTACGAGCAGTACTTC.

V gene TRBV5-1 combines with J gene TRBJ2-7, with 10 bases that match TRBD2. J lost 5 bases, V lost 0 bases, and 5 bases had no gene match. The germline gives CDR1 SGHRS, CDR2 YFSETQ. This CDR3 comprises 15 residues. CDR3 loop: CASSLATSGTDEQYF. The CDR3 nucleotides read TGCGCCAGCAGCTTGGCCACTAGCGGGACGGACGAGCAGTACTTC.

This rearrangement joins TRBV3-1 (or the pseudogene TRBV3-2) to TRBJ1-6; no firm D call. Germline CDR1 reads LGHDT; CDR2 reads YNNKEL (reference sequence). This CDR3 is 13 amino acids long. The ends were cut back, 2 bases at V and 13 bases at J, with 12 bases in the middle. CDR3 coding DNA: TGTGCCAGCAGCCAAACCATCACAATCCCCCTCCACTTT. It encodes CASSQTITIPLHF.

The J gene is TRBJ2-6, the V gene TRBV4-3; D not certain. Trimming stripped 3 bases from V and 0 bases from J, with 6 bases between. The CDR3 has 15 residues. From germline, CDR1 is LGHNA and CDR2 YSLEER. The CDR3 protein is CASSQHNSGANVLTF. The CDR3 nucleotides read TGCGCCAGCAGCCAGCACAACTCTGGGGCCAACGTCCTGACTTTC.

The CDR3 sequence: CASSQEIALGTMFF. The CDR3 DNA sequence: TGCGCCAGCAGCCAAGAGATTGCTCTCGGGACGATGTTTTTT. V usage is TRBV4-3 and J usage is TRBJ2-2, with D perhaps assigned TRBD1 or TRBD2 (5 bases each). V was trimmed by 0 bases and J by 15 bases, leaving 17 bases between them. CDR1 and CDR2 from the germline V gene are LGHNA and YSLEER. There are 14 residues in the CDR3.

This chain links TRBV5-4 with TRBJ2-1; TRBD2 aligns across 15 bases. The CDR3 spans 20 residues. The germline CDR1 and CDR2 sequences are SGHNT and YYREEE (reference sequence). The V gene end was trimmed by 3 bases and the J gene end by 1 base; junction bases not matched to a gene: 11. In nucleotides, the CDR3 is TGTGCCAGCAGCTCACCTGGGACTAGCGGGAGGACCGAGTCCTACAATGAGCAGTTCTTC. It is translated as CASSSPGTSGRTESYNEQFF.

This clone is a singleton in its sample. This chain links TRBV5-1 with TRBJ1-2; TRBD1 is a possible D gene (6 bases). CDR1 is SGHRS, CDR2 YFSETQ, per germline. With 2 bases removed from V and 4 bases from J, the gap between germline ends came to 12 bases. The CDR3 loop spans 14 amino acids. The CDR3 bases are TGCGCCAGCAGCTTAAACAGGGAGACCTATGGCTACACCTTC. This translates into CASSLNRETYGYTF.

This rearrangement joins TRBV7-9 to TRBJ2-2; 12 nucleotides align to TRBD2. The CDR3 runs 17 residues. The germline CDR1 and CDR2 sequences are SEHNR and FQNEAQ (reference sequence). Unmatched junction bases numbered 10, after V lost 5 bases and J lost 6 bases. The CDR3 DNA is TGTGCCAGCAGCCCAGGACTAGCGGGAATAACGGCCGGGGAGCTGTTTTTT. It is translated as CASSPGLAGITAGELFF.

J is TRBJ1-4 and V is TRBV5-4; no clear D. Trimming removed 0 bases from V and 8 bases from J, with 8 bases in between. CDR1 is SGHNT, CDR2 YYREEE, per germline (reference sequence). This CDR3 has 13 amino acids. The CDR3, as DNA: TGTGCCAGCAGCTTGGTCGGTAGCGAAAAACTGTTTTTT. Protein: CASSLVGSEKLFF.